This entry is about one TCR beta chain. Assay version v3.0 of immunoSEQ was used, and it was run at survey level. TCRdb's copy holds only in-frame clones and misses some; the assay was immunoSEQ multiplex PCR. The table lists around 43,000 clones, around 93% of them singletons. CDR1 is SGHRS and CDR2 is YFSETQ in the germline V gene. V was cut by 4 bases and J by 8 bases, with 21 bases left in between. This CDR3 has 15 amino acids. This sample is drawn from a study of long-term antiretroviral therapy in people with HIV. The chain is built from TRBV5-1 and TRBJ1-2, with D perhaps matching TRBD1 (6 bases). This material consisted of unsorted PBMCs, taken around 9.2 years after starting antiretroviral therapy. This receptor was obtained from a man aged 30 to 39 with HIV. The CDR3 DNA sequence: TGCGCCAGCAGCCCAGAGGGACAATCAGAAAGAGGCTACACCTTC. Protein: CASSPEGQSERGYTF.